The rows below give T cell receptor beta chains drawn from one sample of a study of blood T cell repertoires in COVID-19. Repertoires were generated with immunoSEQ multiplex PCR, while TCRdb's copy carries only in-frame clones and drops some. The sample consists of around 400,000 clones, about 89% of them appearing once. Sequencing was done on a sample of peripheral blood. The source of these receptors is an older woman with COVID-19, enrolled during active disease. CDR3s include the opening cysteine and the closing phenylalanine or tryptophan. Fields, in order: D gene, J gene, V gene, clone size, CDR3 protein, CDR3 DNA. A D gene is named only where the DNA matches it firmly. Only part of the rows carry a size: once, few, many, or a class if the clone is expanded.

d_call: TRBD1
j_call: TRBJ1-4
v_call: TRBV7-8
clone_size: once
cdr3_aa: CASSLSGLGTGLFGKLFF
cdr3_nt: TGTGCCAGCAGCTTATCGGGCCTCGGGACAGGCTTGTTCGGAAAACTGTTTTTT

d_call: TRBD1
j_call: TRBJ2-7
v_call: TRBV6-1
clone_size: .
cdr3_aa: CASSVPQTGAADEQYF
cdr3_nt: TGTGCCAGCAGTGTACCACAGACAGGGGCAGCGGACGAGCAGTACTTC

d_call: .
j_call: TRBJ2-7
v_call: TRBV12-3/TRBV12-4
clone_size: .
cdr3_aa: CASSQRQGAEQYF
cdr3_nt: TGTGCCAGCAGCCAAAGACAAGGGGCCGAGCAGTACTTC

d_call: .
j_call: TRBJ2-1
v_call: TRBV18
clone_size: .
cdr3_aa: CASSPQNRYNEQFF
cdr3_nt: TGTGCCAGCTCACCACAGAACAGGTACAATGAGCAGTTCTTC

d_call: TRBD1
j_call: TRBJ1-2
v_call: TRBV5-5
clone_size: .
cdr3_aa: CASSPRTGIYGYTF
cdr3_nt: TGTGCCAGCAGCCCTCGGACAGGGATCTATGGCTACACCTTC

d_call: .
j_call: TRBJ1-6
v_call: TRBV5-1
clone_size: .
cdr3_aa: CASSSQVDLGSPLHF
cdr3_nt: TGCGCCAGCAGCTCGCAGGTGGACTTAGGTTCACCCCTCCACTTT

d_call: .
j_call: TRBJ2-1
v_call: TRBV7-6
clone_size: few
cdr3_aa: CASSDLGPRGNEQFF
cdr3_nt: TGTGCCAGCAGCGATCTCGGACCCCGGGGCAATGAGCAGTTCTTC

d_call: .
j_call: TRBJ2-5
v_call: TRBV19
clone_size: .
cdr3_aa: CARPRRTQETQYF
cdr3_nt: TGTGCCAGACCTCGGAGAACCCAAGAGACCCAGTACTTC

d_call: TRBD1
j_call: TRBJ2-1
v_call: TRBV6-6
clone_size: .
cdr3_aa: CASSPRGQGSYNEQFF
cdr3_nt: TGTGCCAGCAGCCCCCGCGGACAGGGGAGCTACAATGAGCAGTTCTTC

d_call: .
j_call: TRBJ1-1
v_call: TRBV21-1
clone_size: .
cdr3_aa: CASSFRQGVTEAFF
cdr3_nt: TGTGCCAGCAGCTTCCGACAGGGGGTGACTGAAGCTTTCTTT

d_call: .
j_call: TRBJ2-2
v_call: TRBV19
clone_size: .
cdr3_aa: CASSPARGGTGELFF
cdr3_nt: TGTGCCAGTAGTCCAGCCAGGGGTGGCACCGGGGAGCTGTTTTTT

d_call: .
j_call: TRBJ1-5
v_call: TRBV28
clone_size: once
cdr3_aa: CAGRAGGMTRLHF
cdr3_nt: TGTGCCGGACGGGCCGGGGGGATGACTCGACTACATTTT

d_call: TRBD1
j_call: TRBJ2-5
v_call: TRBV5-1
clone_size: .
cdr3_aa: CASSVGQGQTQYF
cdr3_nt: TGCGCCAGCAGCGTGGGACAGGGACAGACCCAGTACTTC

d_call: .
j_call: TRBJ1-2
v_call: TRBV7-9
clone_size: .
cdr3_aa: CATVGYTF
cdr3_nt: TGTGCCACAGTTGGCTACACCTTC

d_call: .
j_call: TRBJ1-2
v_call: TRBV3-1/TRBV3-2
clone_size: .
cdr3_aa: CASSQDQGRLYGYTF
cdr3_nt: TGTGCCAGCAGCCAAGACCAGGGTCGCCTCTATGGCTACACCTTC

d_call: TRBD2
j_call: TRBJ2-3
v_call: TRBV19
clone_size: once
cdr3_aa: CASSIKRGGHGATDTQYF
cdr3_nt: TGTGCCAGTAGTATTAAGCGGGGGGGCCACGGGGCCACAGATACGCAGTATTTT

d_call: TRBD1
j_call: TRBJ1-2
v_call: TRBV25-1
clone_size: .
cdr3_aa: CASSARDSRGGYTF
cdr3_nt: TGTGCCAGCAGTGCCCGGGACAGTCGAGGGGGCTACACCTTC

d_call: .
j_call: TRBJ2-3
v_call: TRBV12-5
clone_size: .
cdr3_aa: CASEAGDTQYF
cdr3_nt: TGTGCTAGTGAGGCGGGAGATACGCAGTATTTT

d_call: .
j_call: TRBJ2-3
v_call: TRBV29-1
clone_size: .
cdr3_aa: CSVGWAGTDTQYF
cdr3_nt: TGCAGCGTTGGATGGGCAGGGACAGATACGCAGTATTTT

d_call: .
j_call: TRBJ1-2
v_call: TRBV24-1
clone_size: .
cdr3_aa: CATSDTTRGSGYTF
cdr3_nt: TGTGCCACCAGTGATACCACCAGGGGATCTGGCTACACCTTC

d_call: TRBD1
j_call: TRBJ2-1
v_call: TRBV29-1
clone_size: .
cdr3_aa: CSVHGTGSSYNEQFF
cdr3_nt: TGCAGCGTCCACGGGACAGGGAGCTCCTACAATGAGCAGTTCTTC

d_call: TRBD1
j_call: TRBJ1-5
v_call: TRBV6-5
clone_size: once
cdr3_aa: CASSYSRGTANQPQHF
cdr3_nt: TGTGCCAGCAGTTACTCGAGGGGGACAGCTAATCAGCCCCAGCATTTT

d_call: .
j_call: TRBJ1-2
v_call: TRBV5-1
clone_size: .
cdr3_aa: CASSKDTYGYTF
cdr3_nt: TGCGCCAGCAGTAAGGACACCTATGGCTACACCTTC

d_call: .
j_call: TRBJ2-2
v_call: TRBV6-5
clone_size: few
cdr3_aa: CASMNRANTGELFF
cdr3_nt: TGTGCCAGCATGAACAGGGCGAACACCGGGGAGCTGTTTTTT

d_call: .
j_call: TRBJ1-1
v_call: TRBV5-6
clone_size: few
cdr3_aa: CASSLKHLPGIEAFF
cdr3_nt: TGTGCCAGCAGCTTGAAACACTTGCCGGGGATTGAAGCTTTCTTT

d_call: .
j_call: TRBJ1-5
v_call: TRBV19
clone_size: once
cdr3_aa: CASSIAEGGQPQHF
cdr3_nt: TGTGCCAGTAGTATAGCGGAGGGCGGACAGCCCCAGCATTTT

d_call: TRBD2
j_call: TRBJ2-1
v_call: TRBV10-2
clone_size: .
cdr3_aa: CASRKRLTSGGYNEQFF
cdr3_nt: TGCGCCAGCCGGAAAAGGCTTACTAGCGGGGGTTACAATGAGCAGTTCTTC

d_call: .
j_call: TRBJ1-3
v_call: TRBV9
clone_size: .
cdr3_aa: CASSRQQGPGNTIYF
cdr3_nt: TGTGCCAGCAGCAGGCAACAGGGACCTGGAAACACCATATATTTT